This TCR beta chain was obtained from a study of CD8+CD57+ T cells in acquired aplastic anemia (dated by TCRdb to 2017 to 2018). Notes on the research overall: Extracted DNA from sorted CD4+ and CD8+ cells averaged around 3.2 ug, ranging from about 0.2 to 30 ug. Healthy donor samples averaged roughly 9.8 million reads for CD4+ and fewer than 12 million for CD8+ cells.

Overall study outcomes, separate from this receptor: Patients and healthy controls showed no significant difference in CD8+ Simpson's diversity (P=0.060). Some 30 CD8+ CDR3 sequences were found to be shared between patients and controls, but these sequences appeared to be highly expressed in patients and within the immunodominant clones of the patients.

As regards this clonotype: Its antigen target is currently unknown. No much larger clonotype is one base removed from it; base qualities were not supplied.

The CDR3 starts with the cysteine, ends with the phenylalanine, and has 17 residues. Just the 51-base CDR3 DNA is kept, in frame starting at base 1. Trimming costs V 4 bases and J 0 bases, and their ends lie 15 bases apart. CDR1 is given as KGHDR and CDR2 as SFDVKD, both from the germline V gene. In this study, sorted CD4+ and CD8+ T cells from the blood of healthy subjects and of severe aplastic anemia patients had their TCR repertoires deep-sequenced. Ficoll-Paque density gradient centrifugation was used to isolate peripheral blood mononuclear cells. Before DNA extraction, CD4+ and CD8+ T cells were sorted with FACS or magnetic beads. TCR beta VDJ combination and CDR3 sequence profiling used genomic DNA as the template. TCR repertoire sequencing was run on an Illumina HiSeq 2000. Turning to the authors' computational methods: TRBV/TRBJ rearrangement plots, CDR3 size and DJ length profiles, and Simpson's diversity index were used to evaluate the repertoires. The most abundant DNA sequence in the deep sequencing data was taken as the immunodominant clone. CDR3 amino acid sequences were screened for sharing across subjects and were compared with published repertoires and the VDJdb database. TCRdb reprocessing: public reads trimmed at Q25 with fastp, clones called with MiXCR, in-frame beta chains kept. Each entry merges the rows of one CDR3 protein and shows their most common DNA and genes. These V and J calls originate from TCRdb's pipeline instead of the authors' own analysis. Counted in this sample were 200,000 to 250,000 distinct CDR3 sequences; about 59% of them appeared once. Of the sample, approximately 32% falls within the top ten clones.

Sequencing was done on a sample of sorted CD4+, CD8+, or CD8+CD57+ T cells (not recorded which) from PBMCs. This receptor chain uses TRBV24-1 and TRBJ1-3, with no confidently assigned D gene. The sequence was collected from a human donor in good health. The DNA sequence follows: TGTGCCACCAGTGACCCTGACGTTACGCTCTCTGGAAACACCATATATTTT. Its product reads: CATSDPDVTLSGNTIYF.